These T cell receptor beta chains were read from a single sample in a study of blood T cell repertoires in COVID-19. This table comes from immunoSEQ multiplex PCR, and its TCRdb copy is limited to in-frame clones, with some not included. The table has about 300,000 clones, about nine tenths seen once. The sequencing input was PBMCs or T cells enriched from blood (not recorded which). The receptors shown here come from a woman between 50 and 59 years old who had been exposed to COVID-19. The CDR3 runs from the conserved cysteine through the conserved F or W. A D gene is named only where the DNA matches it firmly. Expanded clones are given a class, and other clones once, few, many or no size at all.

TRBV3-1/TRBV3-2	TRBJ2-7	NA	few	CASSPPGSYEQYF	TGTGCCAGCAGCCCCCCGGGGTCCTACGAGCAGTACTTC
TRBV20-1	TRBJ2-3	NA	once	CSASLASTDTQYF	TGCAGTGCTAGTCTAGCAAGCACAGATACGCAGTATTTT
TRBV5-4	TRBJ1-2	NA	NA	CASSSFGDNGYTF	TGTGCCAGCAGCTCTTTCGGAGATAATGGCTACACCTTC
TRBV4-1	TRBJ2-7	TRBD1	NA	CASSQEPGTVGEQYF	TGCGCCAGCAGCCAAGAGCCCGGGACAGTAGGGGAGCAGTACTTC
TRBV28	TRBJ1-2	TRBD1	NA	CASSPGTVFGYTF	TGTGCCAGCAGTCCCGGGACAGTCTTCGGCTACACCTTC
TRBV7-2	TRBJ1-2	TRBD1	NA	CASSFGQDRVWYGYTF	TGTGCCAGCAGCTTTGGTCAGGACAGGGTGTGGTATGGCTACACCTTC
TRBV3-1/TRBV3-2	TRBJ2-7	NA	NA	CASSLRVSEQYF	TGTGCCAGCAGCCTCAGGGTAAGCGAGCAGTACTTC
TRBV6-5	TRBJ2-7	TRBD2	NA	CASSRGDGVSYEQYF	TGTGCCAGCAGTCGGGGGGACGGGGTCTCCTACGAGCAGTACTTC
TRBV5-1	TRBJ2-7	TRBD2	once	CASSLGSTSGHEQYF	TGCGCCAGCAGCTTGGGGAGCACTAGCGGGCACGAGCAGTACTTC
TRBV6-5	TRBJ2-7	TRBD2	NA	CASSMGGFEQYF	TGTGCCAGCAGTATGGGGGGGTTCGAGCAGTACTTC
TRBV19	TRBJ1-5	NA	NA	CASTPSGTSYNQPQHF	TGTGCCAGTACCCCAAGCGGGACAAGTTACAATCAGCCCCAGCATTTT
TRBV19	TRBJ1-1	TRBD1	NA	CASRRGQENTEAFF	TGTGCCAGTAGAAGAGGACAGGAGAACACTGAAGCTTTCTTT
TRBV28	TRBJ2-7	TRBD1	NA	CASTPIRDRGTYEQYF	TGTGCCAGCACTCCTATCCGGGACAGGGGGACCTACGAGCAGTACTTC
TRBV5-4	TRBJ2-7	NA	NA	CASTQFGSGSYEQYF	TGTGCCAGCACCCAATTTGGATCGGGGTCCTACGAGCAGTACTTC
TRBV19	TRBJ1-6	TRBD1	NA	CASRTGLSSYNSPLHF	TGTGCCAGTAGGACAGGGTTAAGCTCCTATAATTCACCCCTCCACTTT
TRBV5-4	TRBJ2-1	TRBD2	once	CALSRGAGSYNEQFF	TGTGCCCTTTCGCGGGGGGCGGGCTCCTACAATGAGCAGTTCTTC
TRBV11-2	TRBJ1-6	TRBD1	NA	CASSLWPPGTGGSDSPLHF	TGTGCCAGCAGCTTATGGCCACCCGGGACAGGGGGCTCCGATTCACCCCTCCACTTT
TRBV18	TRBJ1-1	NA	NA	CASSPQGHQIANTEAFF	TGTGCCAGCTCACCGCAGGGGCATCAAATAGCGAACACTGAAGCTTTCTTT
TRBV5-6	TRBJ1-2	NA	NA	CASSKGQNYGYTF	TGTGCCAGCAGCAAAGGACAGAACTATGGCTACACCTTC
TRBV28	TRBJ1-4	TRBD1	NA	CASRPGTVNEKLFF	TGTGCCAGCAGACCCGGGACAGTTAATGAAAAACTGTTTTTT
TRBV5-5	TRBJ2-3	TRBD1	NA	CAINPLYDRDLTDTQYF	TGTGCCATCAACCCTCTATACGACAGGGACCTCACAGATACGCAGTATTTT
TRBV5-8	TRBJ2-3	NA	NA	CASSPGAVSTDTQYF	TGTGCCAGCAGCCCTGGGGCGGTTAGCACAGATACGCAGTATTTT